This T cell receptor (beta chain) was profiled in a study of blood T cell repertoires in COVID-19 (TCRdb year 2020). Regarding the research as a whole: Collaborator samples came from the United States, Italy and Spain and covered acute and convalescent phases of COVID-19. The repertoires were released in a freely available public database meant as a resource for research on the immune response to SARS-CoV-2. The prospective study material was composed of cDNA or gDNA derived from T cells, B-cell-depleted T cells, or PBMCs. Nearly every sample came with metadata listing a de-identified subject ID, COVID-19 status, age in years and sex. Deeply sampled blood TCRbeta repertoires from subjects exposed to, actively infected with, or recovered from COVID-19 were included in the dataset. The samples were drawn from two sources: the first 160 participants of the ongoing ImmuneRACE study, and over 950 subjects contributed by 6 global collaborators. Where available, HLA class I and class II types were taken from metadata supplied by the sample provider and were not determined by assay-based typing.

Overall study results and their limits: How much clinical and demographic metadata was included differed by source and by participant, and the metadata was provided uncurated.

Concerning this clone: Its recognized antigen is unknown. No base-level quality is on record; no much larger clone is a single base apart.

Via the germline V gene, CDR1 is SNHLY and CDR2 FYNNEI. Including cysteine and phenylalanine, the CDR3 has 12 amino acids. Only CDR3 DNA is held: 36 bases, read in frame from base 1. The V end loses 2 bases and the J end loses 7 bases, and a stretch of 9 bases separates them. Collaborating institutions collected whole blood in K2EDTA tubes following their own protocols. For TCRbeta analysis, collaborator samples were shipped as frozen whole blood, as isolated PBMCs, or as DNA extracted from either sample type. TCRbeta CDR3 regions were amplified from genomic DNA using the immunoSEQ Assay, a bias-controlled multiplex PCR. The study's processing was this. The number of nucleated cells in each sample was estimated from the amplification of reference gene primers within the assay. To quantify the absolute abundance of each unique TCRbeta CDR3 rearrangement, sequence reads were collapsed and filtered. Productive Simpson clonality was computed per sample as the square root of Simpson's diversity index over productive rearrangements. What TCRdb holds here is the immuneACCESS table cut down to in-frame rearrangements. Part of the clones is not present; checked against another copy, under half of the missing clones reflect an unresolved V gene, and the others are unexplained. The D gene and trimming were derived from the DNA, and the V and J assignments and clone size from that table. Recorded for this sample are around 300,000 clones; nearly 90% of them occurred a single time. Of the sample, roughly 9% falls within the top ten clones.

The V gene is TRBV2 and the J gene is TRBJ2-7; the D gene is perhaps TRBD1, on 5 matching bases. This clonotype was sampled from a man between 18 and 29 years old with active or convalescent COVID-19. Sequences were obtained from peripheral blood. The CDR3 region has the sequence CASSEIGQEQYF. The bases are TGTGCCAGCAGTGAAATAGGACAAGAGCAGTACTTC.